This section outlines one T cell receptor (beta chain) sequence together with its context. Losses at the gene ends were 5 bases for V and 7 bases for J; bases not matched to a gene: 6. CDR1 and CDR2 from the germline V gene are SGHNT and YENEEA. The CDR3 contains 14 residues. The data originate from a study of early stage breast cancer tumors. Study background: Twelve of the 16 invasive tumors were ER+, PR+ and HER2-. Each sample averaged around 9.5-fold read coverage.

Libraries were prepared by immunoSEQ multiplex PCR; TCRdb keeps only in-frame clonotypes and omits some of them. The sample records 11,000 to 15,000 clones, 70% to 85% being singletons. The chain employs TRBV11-3 and TRBJ2-2; TRBD2 agrees at 8 bases. The clonotype originates from a person in their thirties with breast cancer. Sequencing was performed on normal breast tissue next to the tumor. The CDR3, as DNA: TGTGCCAGCAGCCCCGGGGGGGATGTCGGGGAGCTGTTTTTT. Its translation is CASSPGGDVGELFF.